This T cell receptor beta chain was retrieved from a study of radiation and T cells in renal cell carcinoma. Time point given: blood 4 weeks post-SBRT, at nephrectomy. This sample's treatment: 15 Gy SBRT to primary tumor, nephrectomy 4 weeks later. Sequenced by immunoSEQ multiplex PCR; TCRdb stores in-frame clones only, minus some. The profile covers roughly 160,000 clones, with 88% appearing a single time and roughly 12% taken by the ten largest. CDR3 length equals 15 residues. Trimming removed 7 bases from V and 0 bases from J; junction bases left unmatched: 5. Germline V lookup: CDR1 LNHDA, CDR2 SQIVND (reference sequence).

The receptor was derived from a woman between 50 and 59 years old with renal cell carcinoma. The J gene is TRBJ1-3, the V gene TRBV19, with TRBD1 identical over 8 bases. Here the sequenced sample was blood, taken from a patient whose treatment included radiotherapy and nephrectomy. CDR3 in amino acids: CASTETGDSGNTIYF. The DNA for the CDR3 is TGTGCCAGTACTGAGACAGGGGACTCTGGAAACACCATATATTTT.